The 18 T cell receptor beta chains reported below all come from one sample, sequenced in a study of T cell responses to AZD1222 COVID-19 vaccine. The method was immunoSEQ multiplex PCR; TCRdb's version includes in-frame clones alone and lacks a portion of them. The sample has about 78,000 clones; 65% to 85% are singletons. Sequencing used peripheral blood, obtained on day 0 of AZD1222 vaccination. All receptors derive from an adult in good health.

This chain joins TRBV2 and TRBJ1-1, with TRBD1 matching over 7 bases. This CDR3 region has 15 residues. Germline assignment: CDR1 SNHLY and CDR2 FYNNEI. With V trimmed by 7 bases and J by 0 bases, 8 bases remained unmatched. The CDR3 loop reads CASKKGTEMNTEAFF. CDR3 bases: TGTGCCAGCAAAAAAGGGACAGAAATGAACACTGAAGCTTTCTTT.

This chain joins TRBV3-1 (or the pseudogene TRBV3-2) and TRBJ1-2; 11 bases fit TRBD1. Germline CDR1 and CDR2: LGHDT and YNNKEL (reference sequence). The CDR3 loop spans 14 amino acids. V trimming: 3 bases; J trimming: 5 bases; junction bases outside the gene matches: 2. CDR3 loop: CASSQGDRGYGYTF. The CDR3 DNA is TGTGCCAGCAGCCAGGGGGACAGGGGGTATGGCTACACCTTC.

The J gene is TRBJ2-4, the V gene TRBV18; 7 positions agree with TRBD2. The junction had 3 bases not matched to a gene; V was cut back by 0 bases and J by 7 bases. CDR3 length equals 14 residues. Germline assignment: CDR1 KGHSH and CDR2 LQKENI. The CDR3, as DNA: TGTGCCAGCTCACCACCCGCGGGAGTTAACATTCAGTACTTC. Translating gives CASSPPAGVNIQYF.

The chain employs TRBV27 and TRBJ1-6, with 10 bases fitting TRBD1. CDR1 is MNHEY and CDR2 is SMNVEV in the germline V gene (reference sequence). This CDR3 is 16 amino acids long. V dropped 5 bases and J dropped 4; count of bases not matched to a gene: 5. CDR3 protein: CASSPTGGWYNSPLHF. DNA of the CDR3: TGTGCCAGCAGTCCGACAGGGGGCTGGTATAATTCACCCCTCCACTTT.

This chain connects TRBV5-8 to TRBJ2-5; maybe TRBD2 (5 bases). V shed 2 bases and J shed 0 bases, with 14 bases lying between them. Germline CDR1 and CDR2: SGHTS and YDEGEE. The length of the CDR3 is 16 residues. CDR3 DNA sequence: TGTGCCAGCAGCTTCGAGGGTATCGGGTACCAAGAGACCCAGTACTTC. This sequence encodes CASSFEGIGYQETQYF.

The chain recombines TRBV4-3 with TRBJ2-3; D is perhaps TRBD1 (6 bases). The CDR3 spans 14 residues. In germline, CDR1 is LGHNA, CDR2 YSLEER. Between the trimmed V and J ends, which lost 4 bases and 6 bases, there was a span of 14 bases. The CDR3 bases are TGCGCCAGCAGCCCGGTCTCAGGGGCGGATACGCAGTATTTT. Translation gives CASSPVSGADTQYF.

V usage is TRBV4-2 and J usage is TRBJ2-1; TRBD2 aligns across 8 bases. Germline assignment: CDR1 LGHNA and CDR2 YNFKEQ. The CDR3 contains 16 residues. The ends lost 0 bases at V and 3 bases at J; junction bases unmatched: 4. The CDR3: CASSQDPGGLYNEQFF. CDR3 DNA sequence: TGTGCCAGCAGCCAAGACCCGGGGGGGCTCTACAATGAGCAGTTCTTC.

V usage is TRBV7-6 and J usage is TRBJ1-1; perhaps TRBD1 as D (5 bases). Germline CDR1 and CDR2: SGHVS and FNYEAQ. This CDR3 is built from 15 residues. V was clipped by 1 base and J by 4 bases, with 13 bases between them. The CDR3 nucleotides read TGTGCCAGCAGCTTAGGTTCGTCCGGGGGCACTGAAGCTTTCTTT. Protein: CASSLGSSGGTEAFF.

This sequence joins TRBV18 and TRBJ2-3; D not certain. Germline V CDR1 and CDR2: KGHSH, LQKENI. Trimming cost V 3 bases and J 2 bases, with 15 bases left between them. This CDR3 region has 16 residues. The CDR3, as DNA: TGTGCCAGCTCACCGGTGGGCGGCCCTTCCACAGATACGCAGTATTTT. Its translation: CASSPVGGPSTDTQYF.

The V call is TRBV3-1 (or the pseudogene TRBV3-2), the J call TRBJ2-5; D gene uncertain. There are 13 residues in the CDR3. V was trimmed by 7 bases and J by 1 base, leaving 10 bases between them. Germline CDR1 is LGHDT and CDR2 is YNNKEL (reference sequence). The CDR3 DNA reads as TGTGCCAGCACCGCAGAGATCCAAGAGACCCAGTACTTC. Amino acids: CASTAEIQETQYF.

This chain connects TRBV29-1 to TRBJ1-2; TRBD1 matches at 7 bases. The CDR3 length is 13 residues. Trimming took 2 bases from V and 4 from J; bases not matched to a gene: 4. From germline, CDR1 is SQVTM and CDR2 ANQGSEA. The CDR3, as DNA: TGCAGCGTTGAACTAACAGGGGCCTATGGCTACACCTTC. Translating gives CSVELTGAYGYTF.

The chain joins TRBV18 to TRBJ1-2, with TRBD1 as a possible D gene (6 bases). V lost 0 bases and J lost 1, with 12 bases in between. CDR1 is KGHSH and CDR2 is LQKENI in the germline V gene. The CDR3 contains 16 residues. The CDR3: CASSPPGGQSNYGYTF. CDR3 DNA sequence: TGTGCCAGCTCACCACCTGGAGGACAGAGTAACTATGGCTACACCTTC. The full variable domain, rest sourced from reference TRBV18 and TRBJ1-2, is NAGVMQNPRHLVRRRGQEARLRCSPMKGHSHVYWYRQLPEEGLKFMVYLQKENIIDESGMPKERFSAEFPKEGPSILRIQQVVRGDSAAYFCASSPPGGQSNYGYTFGSGTRLTVV.

Comment on this clone: The junction does not match germline at one end; this may be a read error. V usage is TRBV5-8 and J usage is TRBJ2-5; D is unresolved. The length of the CDR3 is 15 residues. CDR1 and CDR2 (germline): SGHTS, YDEGEE. This CDR3 is CASSLFGLSQKTQYF. The CDR3 DNA follows: TGTGCCAGCAGCTTGTTCGGTTTATCCCAAAAGACCCAGTACTTC.

The rearrangement links TRBV3-1 (or the pseudogene TRBV3-2) to TRBJ1-4; 7 bases map to TRBD1. This CDR3 comprises 14 residues. J lost 6 bases, V lost 6 bases, and 7 bases had no gene match. Germline CDR1 LGHDT, CDR2 YNNKEL (reference sequence). The CDR3 region is CASSYRQGHEKLFF. The DNA of the CDR3 is TGTGCCAGCAGTTACCGACAGGGACATGAAAAACTGTTTTTT.

The chain combines TRBV2 with TRBJ1-3; D ambiguous. Germline V gene data show CDR1 as SNHLY and CDR2 as FYNNEI. The CDR3 is 15 amino acids. V lost 6 bases, J lost 0 bases, and 12 bases lay in between. The CDR3: CASRRQGFSGNTIYF. DNA of the CDR3: TGTGCCAGCAGGCGACAAGGATTCTCTGGAAACACCATATATTTT. The whole variable domain, remainder taken from reference TRBV2 and TRBJ1-3, is EPEVTQTPSHQVTQMGQEVILRCVPISNHLYFYWYRQILGQKVEFLVSFYNNEISEKSEIFDDQFSVERPDGSNFTLKIRSTKLEDSAMYFCASRRQGFSGNTIYFGEGSWLTVV.

This chain connects TRBV7-3 to TRBJ1-1; D uncertain. CDR1 and CDR2 (germline): SGHTA, FQGTGA. The CDR3 has 14 residues. V lost 5 bases and J lost 4, with 14 bases in between. CDR3 region: CASSPSVWGTEAFF. As DNA, the CDR3 is TGTGCCAGCAGCCCTAGCGTCTGGGGCACTGAAGCTTTCTTT. The whole variable domain, remainder taken from reference TRBV7-3 and TRBJ1-1, is GAGVSQTPSNKVTEKGKYVELRCDPISGHTALYWYRQSLGQGPEFLIYFQGTGAADDSGLPNDRFFAVRPEGSVSTLKIQRTERGDSAVYLCASSPSVWGTEAFFGQGTRLTVV.

This chain uses TRBV6-5 with TRBJ1-1; D gene uncertain. Germline V gives CDR1 MNHEY, CDR2 SVGAGI. Trimming stripped 2 bases from V and 1 base from J, with 8 bases between. There are 14 residues in the CDR3. Here the CDR3 reads CASSYAAPNTEAFF. CDR3 sequence (DNA): TGTGCCAGCAGTTACGCAGCGCCGAACACTGAAGCTTTCTTT.

The rearrangement links TRBV6-5 to TRBJ2-5; D is undetermined. The ends were cut back, 3 bases at V and 4 bases at J, with 3 bases in the middle. Germline CDR1 is MNHEY and CDR2 is SVGAGI. This CDR3 has 11 residues. CDR3 amino acids: CASSYLETQYF. Written as DNA, the CDR3 is TGTGCCAGCAGTTATTTAGAGACCCAGTACTTC.